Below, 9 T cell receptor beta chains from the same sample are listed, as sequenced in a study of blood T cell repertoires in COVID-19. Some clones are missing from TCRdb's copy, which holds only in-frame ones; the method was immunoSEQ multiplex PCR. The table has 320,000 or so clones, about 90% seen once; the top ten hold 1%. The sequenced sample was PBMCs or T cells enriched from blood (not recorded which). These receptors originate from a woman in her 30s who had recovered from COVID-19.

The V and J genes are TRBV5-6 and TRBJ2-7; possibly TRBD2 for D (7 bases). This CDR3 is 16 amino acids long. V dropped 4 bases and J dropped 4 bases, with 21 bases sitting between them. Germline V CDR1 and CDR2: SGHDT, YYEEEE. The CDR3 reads CASSPGGQARKYEQYF. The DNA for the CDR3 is TGTGCCAGCAGCCCGGGGGGCCAGGCCCGTAAATACGAGCAGTACTTC. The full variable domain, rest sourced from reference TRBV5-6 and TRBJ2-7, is DAGVTQSPTHLIKTRGQQVTLRCSPKSGHDTVSWYQQALGQGPQFIFQYYEEEERQRGNFPDRFSGHQFPNYSSELNVNALLLGDSALYLCASSPGGQARKYEQYFGPGTRLTVT.

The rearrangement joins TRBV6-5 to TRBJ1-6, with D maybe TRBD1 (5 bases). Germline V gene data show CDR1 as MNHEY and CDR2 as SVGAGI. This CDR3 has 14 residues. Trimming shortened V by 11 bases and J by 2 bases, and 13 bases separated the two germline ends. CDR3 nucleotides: TGTGCCGCACGCCAAGGGGCCTATAATTCACCCCTCCACTTT. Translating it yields CAARQGAYNSPLHF.

CDR3 sequence: CASSSYRASSNYGYTF. In DNA form, the CDR3 reads TGTGCCAGCAGCTCATACAGGGCATCGAGTAACTATGGCTACACCTTC. This rearrangement joins TRBV11-2 to TRBJ1-2, with TRBD1 as a possible D gene (6 bases). Trimming removed 4 bases from V and 1 base from J, with 16 bases in between. The V gene's germline CDR1 is SGHAT and CDR2 FQNNGV. The CDR3 loop spans 16 amino acids.

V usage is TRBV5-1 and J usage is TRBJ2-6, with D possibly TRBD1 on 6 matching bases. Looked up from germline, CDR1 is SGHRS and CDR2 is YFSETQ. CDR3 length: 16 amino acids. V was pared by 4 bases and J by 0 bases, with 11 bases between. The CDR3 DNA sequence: TGCGCCAGCAGCCTGGGGGCGATCTCTGGGGCCAACGTCCTGACTTTC. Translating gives CASSLGAISGANVLTF.

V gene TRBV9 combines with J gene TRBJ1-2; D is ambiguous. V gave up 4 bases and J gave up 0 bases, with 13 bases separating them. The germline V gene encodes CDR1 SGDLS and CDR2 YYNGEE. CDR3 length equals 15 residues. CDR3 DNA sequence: TGTGCCAGCAGCACACAAGGAGGGACTAACTATGGCTACACCTTC. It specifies CASSTQGGTNYGYTF.

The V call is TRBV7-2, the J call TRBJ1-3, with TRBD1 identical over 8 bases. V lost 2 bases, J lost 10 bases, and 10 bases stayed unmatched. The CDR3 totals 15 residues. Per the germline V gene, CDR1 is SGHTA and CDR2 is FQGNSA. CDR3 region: CASSLQVQGAGTIYF. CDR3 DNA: TGTGCCAGCAGCTTACAGGTGCAGGGGGCTGGTACCATATATTTT.

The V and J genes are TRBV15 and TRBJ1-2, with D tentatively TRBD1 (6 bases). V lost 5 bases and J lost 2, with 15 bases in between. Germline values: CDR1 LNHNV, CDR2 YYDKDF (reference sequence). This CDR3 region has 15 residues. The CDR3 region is CATSGPTGPNYGYTF. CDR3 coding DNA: TGTGCCACCAGCGGCCCGACAGGCCCGAACTATGGCTACACCTTC.

CDR3 coding DNA: TGTGCCAGCAGCTTCTTAGAGGCAGGGAACAATCAGCCCCAGCATTTT. Translated: CASSFLEAGNNQPQHF. The chain recombines TRBV5-5 with TRBJ1-5; maybe TRBD1 (5 bases). Trimming took off 2 bases at V and 3 bases at J, with 15 bases between the two ends. CDR1 is SGHKS and CDR2 is YYEKEE in the germline V gene (reference sequence). The CDR3 covers 16 residues.

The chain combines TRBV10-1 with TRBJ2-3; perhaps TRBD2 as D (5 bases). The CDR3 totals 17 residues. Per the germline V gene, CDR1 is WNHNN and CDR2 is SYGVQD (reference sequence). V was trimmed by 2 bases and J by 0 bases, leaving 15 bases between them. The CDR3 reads CASSEVLAFESTDTQYF. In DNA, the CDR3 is TGCGCCAGCAGTGAGGTCCTAGCCTTCGAGAGCACAGATACGCAGTATTTT.